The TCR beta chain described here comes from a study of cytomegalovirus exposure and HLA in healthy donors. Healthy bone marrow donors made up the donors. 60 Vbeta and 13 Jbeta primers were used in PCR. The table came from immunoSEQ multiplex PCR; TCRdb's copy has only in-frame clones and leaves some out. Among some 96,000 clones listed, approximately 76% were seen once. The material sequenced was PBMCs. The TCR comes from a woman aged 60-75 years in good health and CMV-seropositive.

CDR3 residues: CASSEGVAAVNYGYTF. The CDR3 nucleotides read TGTGCCAGCAGTGAAGGAGTAGCGGCTGTGAACTATGGCTACACCTTC. V is TRBV2 and J is TRBJ1-2; D is unresolved. V gave up 1 base and J gave up 2 bases, with 14 bases separating them. CDR3 length: 16 amino acids. CDR1 is SNHLY, CDR2 FYNNEI, per germline.